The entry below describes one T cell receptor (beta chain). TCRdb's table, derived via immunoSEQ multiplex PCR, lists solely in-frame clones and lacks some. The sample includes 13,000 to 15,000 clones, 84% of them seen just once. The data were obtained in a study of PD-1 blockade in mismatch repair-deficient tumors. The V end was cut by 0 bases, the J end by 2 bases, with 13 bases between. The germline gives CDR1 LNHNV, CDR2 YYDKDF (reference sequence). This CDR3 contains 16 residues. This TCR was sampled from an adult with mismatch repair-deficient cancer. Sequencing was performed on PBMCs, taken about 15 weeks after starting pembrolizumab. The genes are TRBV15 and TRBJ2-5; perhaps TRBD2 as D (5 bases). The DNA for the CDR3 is TGTGCCACCAGCAGAGATCGGAGGCAGGCTCAAGAGACCCAGTACTTC. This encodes CATSRDRRQAQETQYF. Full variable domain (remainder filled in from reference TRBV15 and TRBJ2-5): DAMVIQNPRYQVTQFGKPVTLSCSQTLNHNVMYWYQQKSSQAPKLLFHYYDKDFNNEADTPDNFQSRRPNTSFCFLDIRSPGLGDTAMYLCATSRDRRQAQETQYFGPGTRLLVL.